These 12 T cell receptor beta chains were sequenced from one sample in a study of cytomegalovirus exposure and HLA in healthy donors. Method: immunoSEQ multiplex PCR; TCRdb's copy keeps in-frame clones and lacks some. The sample contains about 120,000 clones, around 89% of which appear only once. Sequencing was performed on PBMCs. All receptors derive from a woman in her late teens or twenties in good health and CMV-seropositive.

This chain connects TRBV6-5 to TRBJ2-1; D may be TRBD2 (5 bases). CDR1 is MNHEY and CDR2 is SVGAGI in the germline V gene. V lost 5 bases, J lost 6 bases, and 17 bases lay in between. The CDR3 runs 15 residues. The CDR3 protein is CASSPPGRSSNEQFF. Written as DNA, the CDR3 is TGTGCCAGCAGTCCCCCGGGAAGGAGCAGCAATGAGCAGTTCTTC.

The gene calls are TRBV4-2 and TRBJ1-2; 7 positions match TRBD1. J was trimmed by 3 bases and V by 1 base; bases with no gene match: 5. The CDR3 loop spans 15 amino acids. Germline lookup yields CDR1 LGHNA and CDR2 YNFKEQ. CDR3 region: CASSQGTGAYYGYTF. The CDR3 bases are TGTGCCAGCAGCCAAGGGACAGGTGCTTACTATGGCTACACCTTC.

This clone has just one count. This sequence joins TRBV30 and TRBJ2-1; 10 bases are a match to TRBD2. V was pared by 8 bases and J by 0 bases, with 10 bases of the junction left unmatched. The CDR3 sequence is 16 residues long. Germline CDR1 and CDR2: GTSNPN and SVGIG (reference sequence). The CDR3 spells CALGSSGSGSYNEQFF. CDR3 coding DNA: TGTGCCCTCGGCTCTAGCGGGAGTGGCTCCTACAATGAGCAGTTCTTC.

This sequence joins TRBV5-1 and TRBJ2-5; weak D call: TRBD2 (7 bases). The CDR3 is 15 amino acids. The germline V and J ends were trimmed by 2 bases and 5 bases, with 16 bases remaining between them. Germline V CDR1 and CDR2: SGHRS, YFSETQ. CDR3 residues: CASSFWGGAKETQYF. Here the CDR3 DNA reads TGCGCCAGCAGCTTTTGGGGGGGGGCCAAGGAGACCCAGTACTTC.

The chain is built from TRBV30 and TRBJ2-3; no clear D. Germline CDR1 GTSNPN, CDR2 SVGIG (reference sequence). This CDR3 has 13 amino acids. V lost 1 base and J lost 4, with 9 bases in between. CDR3 coding DNA: TGTGCCTGGAGTGGAACAGTCCCAGATACGCAGTATTTT. This codes for CAWSGTVPDTQYF.

CDR3 sequence reads: CASRGTGGLGEQFF. The CDR3 nucleotides are TGTGCCAGCAGGGGGACAGGGGGACTCGGGGAGCAGTTCTTC. J is TRBJ2-1 and V is TRBV6-4; 11 positions match TRBD1. The CDR3 is 14 amino acids. Unmatched junction bases numbered 8, after V lost 6 bases and J lost 10 bases. Germline-derived CDR1 and CDR2 are MRHNA and SNTAGT.

The chain carries TRBV7-9 and TRBJ2-7; 9 positions agree with TRBD1. CDR3 length equals 14 residues. J was trimmed by 4 bases and V by 5 bases; bases with no gene match: 6. Germline loops: CDR1 SEHNR, CDR2 FQNEAQ (reference sequence). Here the CDR3 reads CASSKDRGLYEQYF. CDR3 coding DNA: TGTGCCAGCAGCAAGGACAGGGGATTATACGAGCAGTACTTC.

This clone was counted once. The chain uses TRBV28 and TRBJ2-7, with unresolved D. Germline CDR1 reads MDHEN; CDR2 reads SYDVKM. The CDR3 runs to 14 residues. With 3 bases removed from V and 4 bases from J, the gap between germline ends came to 13 bases. The CDR3 nucleotides are TGTGCCAGCAGTTTTCGAGCCAAGTTTTACGAGCAGTACTTC. Protein product: CASSFRAKFYEQYF. The entire variable domain, with the rest obtained from reference TRBV28 and TRBJ2-7, is as follows: DVKVTQSSRYLVKRTGEKVFLECVQDMDHENMFWYRQDPGLGLRLIYFSYDVKMKEKGDIPEGYSVSREKKERFSLILESASTNQTSMYLCASSFRAKFYEQYFGPGTRLTVT.

A single count supports this clone. The rearrangement uses TRBV23-1 and TRBJ2-5, with D unresolved. TRBV23-1 is filed as an ORF, its function uncertain. The CDR3 has 16 residues. V was cut by 4 bases and J by 1 base, with 16 bases left in between. DNA of the CDR3: TGCGCCAGCAGTCCACCCAAGGCACAGACCCAAGAGACCCAGTACTTC. Translation gives CASSPPKAQTQETQYF.

V gene TRBV10-3 combines with J gene TRBJ2-7; D is ambiguous. The V gene lost 1 base and the J gene lost 6 bases, with 10 bases spanning the gap. The CDR3 is 13 amino acids. The germline V gene has CDR1 ENHRY and CDR2 SYGVKD. The CDR3: CAISEFDTTEQYF. CDR3 DNA sequence: TGTGCCATCAGTGAGTTTGACACAACCGAGCAGTACTTC.

The V gene is TRBV5-1, the J gene TRBJ1-1, with TRBD1 matching 9 bases. Per germline, CDR1 SGHRS and CDR2 YFSETQ. Trimming at V came to 3 bases and at J to 3 bases, leaving 0 bases not matched to a gene. The CDR3 sequence is 13 residues long. The CDR3 protein is CASSWTGDTEAFF. CDR3 nucleotide sequence: TGCGCCAGCAGCTGGACAGGGGACACTGAAGCTTTCTTT.

The CDR3 spells CASSYGGSGNTIYF. The DNA for the CDR3 is TGTGCCAGCAGTTACGGAGGATCTGGAAACACCATATATTTT. The rearrangement joins TRBV6-5 to TRBJ1-3; D uncertain. Between the trimmed V and J ends, which lost 2 bases and 1 base, there was a span of 6 bases. This CDR3 region has 14 residues. Germline CDR1 and CDR2: MNHEY and SVGAGI.